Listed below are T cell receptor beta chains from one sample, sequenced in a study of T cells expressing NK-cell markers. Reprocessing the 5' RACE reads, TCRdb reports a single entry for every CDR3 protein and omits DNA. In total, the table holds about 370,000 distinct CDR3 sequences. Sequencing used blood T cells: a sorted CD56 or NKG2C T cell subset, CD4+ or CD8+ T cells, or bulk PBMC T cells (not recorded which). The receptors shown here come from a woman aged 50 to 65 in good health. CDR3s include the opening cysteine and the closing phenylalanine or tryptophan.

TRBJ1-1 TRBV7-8 CASSLGRMNTEAFF
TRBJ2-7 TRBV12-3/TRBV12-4 CASSPPNQYYEQYF
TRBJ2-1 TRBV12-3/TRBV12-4 CASSETGSSYNEQFF
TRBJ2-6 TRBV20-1 CSAIGEPNVLTF
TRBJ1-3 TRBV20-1 CSARVQGASGTIYF
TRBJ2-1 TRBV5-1 CASSDSGAYNEQFF
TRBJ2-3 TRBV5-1 CASSPEIRETQYF
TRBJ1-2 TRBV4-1 CASSQVRSGYGYTF
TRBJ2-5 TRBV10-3 CAISESITSGTKQETQYF
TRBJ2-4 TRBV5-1 CASSLNIPPGQNIQYF
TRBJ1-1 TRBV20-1 CSAWGTGNTEAFF
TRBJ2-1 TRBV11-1 CASSPGPTTVREQFF
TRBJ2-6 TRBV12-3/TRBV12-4 CASSLAGLAASGANVLTF
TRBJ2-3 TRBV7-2 CASSLTSSSDTQYF
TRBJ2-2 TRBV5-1 CASRRTMGTGELFF
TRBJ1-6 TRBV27 CASSLGQVNSPLHF
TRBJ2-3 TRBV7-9 CASSFRMTQEGATQYF
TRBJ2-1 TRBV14 CASSPLTSGREYNEQFF
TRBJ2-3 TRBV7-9 CASSPSSTSDQGVDTQYF
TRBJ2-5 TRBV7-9 CASSPKSSQHAETQYF
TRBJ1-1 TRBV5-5 CASSPGTGRAWTEAFF
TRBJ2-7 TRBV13 CASSLGDRVSSYEQYF
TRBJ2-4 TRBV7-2 CASSSSGTKNIQYF
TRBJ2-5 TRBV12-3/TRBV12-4 CASSRLGGLTQYF
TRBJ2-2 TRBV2 CASRESGTGAAGELFF
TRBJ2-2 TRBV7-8 CASSFQGATGELFF
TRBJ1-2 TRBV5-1 CASSLLQGYGYTF
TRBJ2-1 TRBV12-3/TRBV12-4 CASSSTRLSAFSLYNEQFF
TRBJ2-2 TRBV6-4 CASSEGTSGAANTGELFF
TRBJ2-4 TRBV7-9 CASSLGTSGNIQYF
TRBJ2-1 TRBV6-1 CASRVTSGARNEQFF
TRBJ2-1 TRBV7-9 CASSSTGGFNEQFF
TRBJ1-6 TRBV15 CATSGGLVPNSPLHF
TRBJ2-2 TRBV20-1 CSARDKRLAGVPGELFF
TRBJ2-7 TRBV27 CASSTTGPLSSSYEQYF
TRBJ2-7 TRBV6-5 CASSYWTGQGIPEQYF
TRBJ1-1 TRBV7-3 CASSFNGLSDEAFF
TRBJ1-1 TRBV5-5 CASNLWVGGNTEAFF
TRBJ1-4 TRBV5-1 CASSLGGTPNEKLFF
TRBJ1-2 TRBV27 CASSLSWGAANYGYTF
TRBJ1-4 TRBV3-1 CASSLRAIGNEKLFF
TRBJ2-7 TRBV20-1 CSARPVPFWGGDYEQYF